This T cell receptor (beta chain) came from a study of blood T cell repertoires in COVID-19. Study-wide background: The analysed material was cDNA or gDNA that came from T cells, B-cell-depleted T cells, or PBMCs.

The length of the CDR3 is 15 residues. V was shortened by 5 bases and J by 4 bases, with 15 bases between the two germline ends. From germline, CDR1 is SGHAT and CDR2 FQDESV (reference sequence). This table comes from immunoSEQ multiplex PCR, and its TCRdb copy is limited to in-frame clones, with some not included. The table records over 75,000 clones, about 80% of them present only once. The sequenced material came from peripheral blood. This rearrangement joins TRBV11-1 to TRBJ2-1, with D perhaps matching TRBD2 (6 bases). The sequence derives from a man aged 70-80 years with acute or convalescent COVID-19. CDR3 amino acids: CASSRPEGIYNEQFF. The DNA for the CDR3 is TGTGCCAGCAGCCGCCCGGAGGGGATTTACAATGAGCAGTTCTTC.